This T cell receptor beta chain appears in the sequencing data of a study of control samples from healthy donors and cancer patients. Looked up from germline, CDR1 is PRHDT and CDR2 is FYEKMQ (reference sequence). V was shortened by 5 bases and J by 2 bases, with 12 bases between the two germline ends. There are 14 residues in the CDR3. Libraries were prepared by immunoSEQ multiplex PCR; TCRdb keeps only in-frame clonotypes and omits some of them. Counted here are about 110,000 clones, 90% occurring once; the ten biggest clones make up more than 3.5%. The gene calls are TRBV13 and TRBJ1-1; the D gene is possibly TRBD1 (5 bases). The material sequenced was blood. This TCR came from a human donor in good health. The donor label of this sample is uncertain. Here the CDR3 DNA reads TGTGCCAGCAGCCAAGGACAACTTAACACTGAAGCTTTCTTT. Protein product: CASSQGQLNTEAFF. Variable domain in full (rest from reference TRBV13 and TRBJ1-1): AAGVIQSPRHLIKEKRETATLKCYPIPRHDTVYWYQQGPGQDPQFLISFYEKMQSDKGSIPDRFSAQQFSDYHSELNMSSLELGDSALYFCASSQGQLNTEAFFGQGTRLTVV.